The entry below gives a single T cell receptor (beta chain) sequence along with its context. Its specificity is unknown. This specimen includes other DNA sequences encoding the same CDR3. The PCR made use of 60 Vbeta and 13 Jbeta primers. The repertoire was sequenced with immunoSEQ multiplex PCR; TCRdb's copy has only in-frame clones and lacks some. The sample includes about 38,000 clones, more than 80% of them seen just once. These data belong to a study of cytomegalovirus exposure and HLA in healthy donors. General study findings and limits: Available immune exposure information was restricted to CMV serostatus only. Most of the TCR beta V segments (in an earlier analysis) were productive either about 90% or about 30% of the time. Roughly even sequencing depth across donors was the assumption behind the presence/absence analyses. A later analysis reportedly identified an Asian-associated ancestry cluster as carrying fewer N-insertions than the approximately 710-donor mean.

The V end lost 0 bases, the J end lost 0 bases, and 6 bases lay between the germline ends. CDR1 is SGDLS, CDR2 YYNGEE, per germline. CDR3 length: 14 residues. This receptor was identified in a woman between 40 and 55 years old in good health and CMV-seropositive. What was sequenced was PBMCs. This chain links TRBV9 with TRBJ1-1; D is uncertain. The CDR3 loop is CASSVGQMNTEAFF. CDR3 coding DNA: TGTGCCAGCAGCGTAGGGCAGATGAACACTGAAGCTTTCTTT.